In this sample, the clone carrying this TCR beta chain turned up many times. The sample comes from a study of patients and donors after allogeneic stem cell transplantation. CDR3 length equals 15 residues. Germline trimming cut 2 bases from V and 5 bases from J; bases unmatched to any gene: 7. Germline lookup yields CDR1 SGHVS and CDR2 FQNEAQ. Via MiXCR, TCRdb re-called the RT-PCR reads, giving one row per CDR3 protein. The sample consists of 65,000 to 80,000 distinct CDR3 sequences, approximately 25% of them appearing once. The clonotype comes from a human donor who was either an allogeneic HSCT recipient or a stem cell or donor lymphocyte infusion donor (not recorded which). It is not recorded whose cells these are; they may come from a transplant donor. Sample: blood, either unsorted or a sorted T cell fraction (not recorded which). The V and J genes are TRBV7-8 and TRBJ2-5, with 8 bases aligning to TRBD1. The CDR3 reads CASSLRDRGGETQYF. The CDR3 DNA reads as TGTGCCAGCAGCTTAAGAGACAGGGGCGGGGAGACCCAGTACTTC.